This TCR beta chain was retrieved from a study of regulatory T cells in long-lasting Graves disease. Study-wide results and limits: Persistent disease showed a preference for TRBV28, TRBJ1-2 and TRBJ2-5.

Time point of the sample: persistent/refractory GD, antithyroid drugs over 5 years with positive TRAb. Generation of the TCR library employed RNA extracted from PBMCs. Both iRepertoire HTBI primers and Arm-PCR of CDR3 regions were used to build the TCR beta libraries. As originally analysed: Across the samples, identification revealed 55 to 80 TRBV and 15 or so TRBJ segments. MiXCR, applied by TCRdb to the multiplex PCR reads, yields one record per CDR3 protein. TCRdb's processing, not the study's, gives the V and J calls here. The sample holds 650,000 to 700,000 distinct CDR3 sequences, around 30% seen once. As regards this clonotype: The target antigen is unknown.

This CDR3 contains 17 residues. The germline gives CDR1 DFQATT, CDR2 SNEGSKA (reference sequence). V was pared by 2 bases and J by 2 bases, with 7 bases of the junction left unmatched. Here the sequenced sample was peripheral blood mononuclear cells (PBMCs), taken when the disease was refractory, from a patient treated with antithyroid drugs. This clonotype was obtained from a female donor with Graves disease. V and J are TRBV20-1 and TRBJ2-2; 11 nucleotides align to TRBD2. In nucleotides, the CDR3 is TGCAGTGCTAGATCGGTGACTAGCGGGACTAACACCGGGGAGCTGTTTTTT. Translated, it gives CSARSVTSGTNTGELFF.